This T cell receptor beta chain was captured by sequencing in a study of T cells after yellow fever vaccination. This clonotype has a count of ten or more. TCRdb itself ran the 5' RACE reads through MiXCR, one entry per CDR3 protein. Here the sample spans about 320,000 distinct CDR3 sequences, over 3.5% being singletons. Trimming took off 8 bases at V and 2 bases at J, with 9 bases between the two ends. CDR3 length: 12 amino acids. The V gene's germline CDR1 is MNHEY and CDR2 SVGEGT. V and J are TRBV6-2 or TRBV6-3 and TRBJ2-5; possible D gene TRBD1, 5 bases. The specimen was PBMCs, collected 15 days after the yellow fever booster vaccination. The clonotype originates from a man younger than 35 who received the YFV17D yellow fever vaccine. For the CDR3, the DNA is TGTGCCAGCCGGACATTTCAAGAGACCCAGTACTTC. Protein sequence: CASRTFQETQYF.